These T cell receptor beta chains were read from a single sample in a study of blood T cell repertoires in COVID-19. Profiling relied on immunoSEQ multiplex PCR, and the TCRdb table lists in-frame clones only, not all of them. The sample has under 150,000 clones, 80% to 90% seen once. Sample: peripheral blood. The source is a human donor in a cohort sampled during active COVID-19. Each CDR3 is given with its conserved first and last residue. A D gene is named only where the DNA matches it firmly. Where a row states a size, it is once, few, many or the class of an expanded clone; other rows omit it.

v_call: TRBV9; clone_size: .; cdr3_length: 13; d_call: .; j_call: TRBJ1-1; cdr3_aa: CASSVTVNTEAFF; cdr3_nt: TGTGCCAGCAGCGTCACAGTTAACACTGAAGCTTTCTTT
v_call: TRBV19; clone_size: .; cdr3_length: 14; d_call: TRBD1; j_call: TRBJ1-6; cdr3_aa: CASSSGQGYSPLHF; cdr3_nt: TGTGCCAGTAGTTCGGGACAGGGGTATTCACCCCTCCACTTT
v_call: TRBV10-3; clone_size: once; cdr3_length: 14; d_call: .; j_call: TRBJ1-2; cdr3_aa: CATQLAGLHYGYTF; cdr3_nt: TGTGCCACCCAATTGGCGGGGTTGCACTATGGCTACACCTTC
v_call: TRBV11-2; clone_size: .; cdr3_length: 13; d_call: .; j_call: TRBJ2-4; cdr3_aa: CASSYDSQNIQYF; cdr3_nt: TGTGCCAGCAGCTATGACAGTCAAAACATTCAGTACTTC
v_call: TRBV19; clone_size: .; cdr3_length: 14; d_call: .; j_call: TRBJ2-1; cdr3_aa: CASSAQFGGNEQFF; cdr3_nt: TGTGCCAGTAGTGCACAGTTCGGGGGCAATGAGCAGTTCTTC
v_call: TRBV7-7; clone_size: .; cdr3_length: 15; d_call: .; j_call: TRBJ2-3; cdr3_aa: CASSLAAGPTDTQYF; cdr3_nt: TGTGCCAGCAGCTTAGCGGCGGGGCCCACAGATACGCAGTATTTT
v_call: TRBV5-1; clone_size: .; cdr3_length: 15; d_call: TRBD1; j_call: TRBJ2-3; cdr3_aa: CASSTGQANTDTQYF; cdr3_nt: TGCGCCAGCAGCACGGGACAGGCGAACACAGATACGCAGTATTTT
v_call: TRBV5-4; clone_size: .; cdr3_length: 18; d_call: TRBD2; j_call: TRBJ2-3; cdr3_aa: CASSLVKLAGSHIDTQYF; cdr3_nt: TGTGCCAGCAGCTTGGTAAAACTAGCGGGGAGCCACATTGATACGCAGTATTTT
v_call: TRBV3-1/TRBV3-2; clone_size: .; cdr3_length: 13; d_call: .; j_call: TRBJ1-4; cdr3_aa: CASKDSNNEKLFF; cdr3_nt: TGTGCCAGCAAGGACAGCAACAATGAAAAACTGTTTTTT
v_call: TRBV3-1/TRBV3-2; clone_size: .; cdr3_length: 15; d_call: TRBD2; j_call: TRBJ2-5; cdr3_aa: CASSQEPSGGSTQYF; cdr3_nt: TGTGCCAGCAGCCAAGAGCCTAGCGGGGGTAGTACCCAGTACTTC
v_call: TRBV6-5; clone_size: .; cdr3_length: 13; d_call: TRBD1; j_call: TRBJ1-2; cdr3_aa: CASRVGQYYGYTF; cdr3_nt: TGTGCCAGCAGGGTGGGACAGTACTATGGCTACACCTTC
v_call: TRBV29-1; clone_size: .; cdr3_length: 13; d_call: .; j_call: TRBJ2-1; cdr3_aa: CSVVRSPYNEQFF; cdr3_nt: TGCAGCGTTGTGAGGAGCCCCTACAATGAGCAGTTCTTC
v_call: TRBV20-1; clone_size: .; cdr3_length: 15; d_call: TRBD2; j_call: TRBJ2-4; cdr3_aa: CSASSSSGGANIQYF; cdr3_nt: TGCAGTGCTAGTAGTTCTAGCGGGGGGGCAAACATTCAGTACTTC
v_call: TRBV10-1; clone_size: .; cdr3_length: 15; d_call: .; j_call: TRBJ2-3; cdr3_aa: CASSDTLQDTDTQYF; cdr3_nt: TGCGCCAGCAGTGACACTTTACAGGACACAGATACGCAGTATTTT
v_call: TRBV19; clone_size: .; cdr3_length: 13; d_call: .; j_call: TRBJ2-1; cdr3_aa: CASSILRGDEQFF; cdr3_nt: TGTGCCAGTAGTATCCTCAGGGGCGATGAGCAGTTCTTC
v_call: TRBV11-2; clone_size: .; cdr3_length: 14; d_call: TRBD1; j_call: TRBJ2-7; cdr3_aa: CASSGDSPSYEQYF; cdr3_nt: TGTGCCAGCAGCGGGGACAGCCCGAGTTACGAGCAGTACTTC
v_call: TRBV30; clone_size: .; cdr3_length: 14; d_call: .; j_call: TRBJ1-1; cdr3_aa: CAWSPNPWESAAFF; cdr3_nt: TGTGCCTGGAGTCCTAACCCATGGGAGAGTGCAGCTTTCTTT
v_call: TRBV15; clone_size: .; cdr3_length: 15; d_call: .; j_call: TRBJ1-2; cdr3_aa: CATSRRGSTNYGYTF; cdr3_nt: TGTGCCACCAGCCGCCGGGGGAGCACTAACTATGGCTACACCTTC
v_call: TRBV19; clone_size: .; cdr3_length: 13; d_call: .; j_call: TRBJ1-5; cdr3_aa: CASSNRINQPQHF; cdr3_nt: TGTGCCAGTAGTAACAGGATCAATCAGCCCCAGCATTTT
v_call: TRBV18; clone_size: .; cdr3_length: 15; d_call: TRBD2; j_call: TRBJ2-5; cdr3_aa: CASSPLAGAQETQYF; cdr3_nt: TGTGCCAGCTCACCACTAGCGGGGGCCCAAGAGACCCAGTACTTC
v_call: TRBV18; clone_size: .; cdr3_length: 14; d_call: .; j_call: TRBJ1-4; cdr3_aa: CASSRAATNEKLFF; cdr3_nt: TGTGCCAGCTCACGTGCAGCAACTAATGAAAAACTGTTTTTT
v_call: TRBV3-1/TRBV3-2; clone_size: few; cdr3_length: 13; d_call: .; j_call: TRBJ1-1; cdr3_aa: CASSLESYTEAFF; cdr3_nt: TGTGCCAGCAGCCTAGAATCCTACACTGAAGCTTTCTTT
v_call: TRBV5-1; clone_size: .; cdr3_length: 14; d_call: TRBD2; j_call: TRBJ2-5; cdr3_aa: CASSLRGDLETQYF; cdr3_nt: TGCGCCAGCAGCTTGCGGGGGGACTTAGAGACCCAGTACTTC
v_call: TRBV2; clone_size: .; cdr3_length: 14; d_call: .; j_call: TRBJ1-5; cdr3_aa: CASNKQGGGQPQHF; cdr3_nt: TGTGCCAGTAATAAACAGGGTGGGGGTCAGCCCCAGCATTTT
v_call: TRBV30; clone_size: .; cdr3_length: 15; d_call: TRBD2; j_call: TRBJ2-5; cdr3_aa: CAWGIAGKYQETQYF; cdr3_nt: TGTGCCTGGGGTATAGCGGGGAAGTACCAAGAGACCCAGTACTTC
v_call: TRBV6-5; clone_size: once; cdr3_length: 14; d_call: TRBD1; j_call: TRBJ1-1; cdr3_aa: CASSSGGDDTEAFF; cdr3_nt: TGTGCCAGCAGTTCAGGGGGCGACGACACTGAAGCTTTCTTT
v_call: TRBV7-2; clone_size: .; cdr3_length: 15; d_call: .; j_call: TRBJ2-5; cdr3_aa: CASSLDSGGVETQYF; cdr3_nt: TGTGCCAGCAGCTTAGATTCTGGGGGCGTGGAGACCCAGTACTTC
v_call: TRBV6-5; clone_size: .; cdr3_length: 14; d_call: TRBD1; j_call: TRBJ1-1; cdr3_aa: CASSYTGGGTEAFF; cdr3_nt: TGTGCCAGCAGTTACACAGGGGGGGGTACTGAAGCTTTCTTT
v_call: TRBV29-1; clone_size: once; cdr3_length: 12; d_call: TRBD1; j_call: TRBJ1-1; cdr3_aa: CSGQGVSGEAFF; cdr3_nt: TGCAGCGGCCAGGGGGTTTCTGGTGAAGCTTTCTTT
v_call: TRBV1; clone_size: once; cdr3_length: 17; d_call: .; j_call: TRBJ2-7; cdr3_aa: CTSSPPKGQKRAYEQYF; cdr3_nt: TGCACCAGCAGCCCCCCCAAGGGGCAAAAACGAGCCTACGAGCAGTACTTC
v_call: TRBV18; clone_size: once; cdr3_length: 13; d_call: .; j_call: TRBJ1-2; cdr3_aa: CASSPPLGDGYTF; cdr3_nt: TGTGCCAGCTCACCACCCCTAGGGGATGGCTACACCTTC
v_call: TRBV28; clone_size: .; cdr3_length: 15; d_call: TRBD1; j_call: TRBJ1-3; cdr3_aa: CASSAGTGNWDTIYF; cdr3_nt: TGTGCCAGCAGTGCAGGGACAGGGAACTGGGACACCATATATTTT
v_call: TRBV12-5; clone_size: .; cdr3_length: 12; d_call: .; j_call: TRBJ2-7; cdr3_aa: CASGRQDGEQYF; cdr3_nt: TGTGCTAGTGGCCGACAGGACGGCGAGCAGTACTTC
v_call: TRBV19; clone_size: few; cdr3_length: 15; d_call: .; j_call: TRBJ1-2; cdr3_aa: CASSIDPGPAGGYTF; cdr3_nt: TGTGCCAGTAGTATAGATCCTGGACCCGCAGGGGGCTACACCTTC
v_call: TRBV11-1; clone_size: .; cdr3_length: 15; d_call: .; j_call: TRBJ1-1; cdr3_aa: CASSLNAGPGGEAFF; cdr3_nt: TGTGCCAGCAGCTTAAATGCGGGACCCGGGGGTGAAGCTTTCTTT
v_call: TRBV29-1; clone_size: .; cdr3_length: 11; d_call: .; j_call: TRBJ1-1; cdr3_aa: CSVFMNTEAFF; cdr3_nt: TGCAGCGTTTTTATGAACACTGAAGCTTTCTTT
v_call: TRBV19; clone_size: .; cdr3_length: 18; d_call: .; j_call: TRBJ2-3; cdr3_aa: CASSKPRGSVRSTDTQYF; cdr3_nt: TGTGCCAGTAGTAAACCCCGGGGATCGGTGCGCAGCACAGATACGCAGTATTTT
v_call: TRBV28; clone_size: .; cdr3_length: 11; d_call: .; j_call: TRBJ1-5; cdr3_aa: CASSLNQPQHF; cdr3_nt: TGTGCCAGCAGTCTTAATCAGCCCCAGCATTTT
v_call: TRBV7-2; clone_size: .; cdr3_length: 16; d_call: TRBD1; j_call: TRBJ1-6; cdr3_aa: CASRGTGSSYNSPLHF; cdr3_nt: TGTGCCAGCCGAGGGACAGGGAGCTCCTATAATTCACCCCTCCACTTT
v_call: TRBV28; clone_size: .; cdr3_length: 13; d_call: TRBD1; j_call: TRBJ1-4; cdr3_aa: CASRTGGVEKLFF; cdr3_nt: TGTGCCAGCAGAACAGGGGGAGTGGAAAAACTGTTTTTT
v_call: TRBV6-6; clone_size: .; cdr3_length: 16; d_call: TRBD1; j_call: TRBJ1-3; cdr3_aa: CASSYDTGAAGNTIYF; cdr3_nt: TGTGCCAGCAGTTACGACACAGGGGCGGCTGGAAACACCATATATTTT
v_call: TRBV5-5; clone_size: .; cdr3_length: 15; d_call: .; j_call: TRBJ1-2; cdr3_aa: CASSLGPGAGYGYTF; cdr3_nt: TGTGCCAGCAGCTTAGGCCCAGGGGCAGGCTATGGCTACACCTTC
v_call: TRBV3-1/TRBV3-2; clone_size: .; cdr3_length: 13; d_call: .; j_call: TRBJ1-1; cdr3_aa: CASSSGGVTEAFF; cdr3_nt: TGTGCCAGCAGTTCCGGGGGTGTCACTGAAGCTTTCTTT
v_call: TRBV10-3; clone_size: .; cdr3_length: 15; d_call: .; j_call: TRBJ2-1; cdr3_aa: CAISPSQGSNNEQFF; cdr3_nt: TGTGCCATCAGTCCCTCGCAGGGATCAAACAATGAGCAGTTCTTC
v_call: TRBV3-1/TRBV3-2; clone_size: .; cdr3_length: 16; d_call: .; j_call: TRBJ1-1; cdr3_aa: CASSRGHGQSGNEAFF; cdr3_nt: TGTGCCAGCAGCCGCGGACACGGGCAATCCGGAAATGAAGCTTTCTTT
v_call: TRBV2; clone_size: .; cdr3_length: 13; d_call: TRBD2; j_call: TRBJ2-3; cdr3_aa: CASRRDYTDTQYF; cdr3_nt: TGTGCCAGCAGAAGGGACTACACAGATACGCAGTATTTT
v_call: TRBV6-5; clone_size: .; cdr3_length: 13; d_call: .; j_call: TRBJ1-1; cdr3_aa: CASKTTQRTEAFF; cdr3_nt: TGTGCCAGCAAGACGACTCAGAGGACTGAAGCTTTCTTT
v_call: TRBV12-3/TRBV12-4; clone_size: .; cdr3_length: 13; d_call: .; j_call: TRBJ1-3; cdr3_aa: CASSPGVGNTIYF; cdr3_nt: TGTGCCAGCAGCCCCGGGGTGGGAAACACCATATATTTT
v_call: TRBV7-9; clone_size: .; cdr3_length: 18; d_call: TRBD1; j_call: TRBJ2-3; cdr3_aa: CASSPPPGPGTGIDTQYF; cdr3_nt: TGTGCCAGCAGCCCCCCCCCAGGGCCCGGGACAGGGATAGATACGCAGTATTTT
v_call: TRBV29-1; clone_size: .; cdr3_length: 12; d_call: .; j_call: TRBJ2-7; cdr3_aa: CSVLTQAYEQYF; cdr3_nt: TGCAGCGTTCTTACCCAGGCCTACGAGCAGTACTTC
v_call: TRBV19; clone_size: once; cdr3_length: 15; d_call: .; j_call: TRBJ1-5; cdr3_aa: CASSIDDLGGQPQHF; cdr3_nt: TGTGCCAGTAGTATAGACGACCTGGGAGGGCAGCCCCAGCATTTT
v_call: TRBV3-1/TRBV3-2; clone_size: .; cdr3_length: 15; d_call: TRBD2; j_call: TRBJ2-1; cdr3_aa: CASSPRLAGEWEQFF; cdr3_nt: TGTGCCAGCAGCCCTCGACTAGCGGGGGAATGGGAGCAGTTCTTC
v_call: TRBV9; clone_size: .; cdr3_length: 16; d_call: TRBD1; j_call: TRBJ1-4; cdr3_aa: CASSVLATGHNEKLFF; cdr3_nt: TGTGCCAGCAGTGTTCTCGCGACAGGGCATAATGAAAAACTGTTTTTT
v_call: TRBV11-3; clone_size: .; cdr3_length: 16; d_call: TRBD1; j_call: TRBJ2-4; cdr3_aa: CASSQEGGRDKNIQYF; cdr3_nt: TGTGCCAGCAGCCAAGAAGGGGGCAGGGACAAAAACATTCAGTACTTC
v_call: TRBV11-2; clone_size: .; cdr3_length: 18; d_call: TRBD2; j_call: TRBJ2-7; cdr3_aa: CASRKGLAGAAVSYEQYF; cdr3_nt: TGTGCCAGCAGAAAAGGACTAGCGGGGGCGGCTGTCTCCTACGAGCAGTACTTC
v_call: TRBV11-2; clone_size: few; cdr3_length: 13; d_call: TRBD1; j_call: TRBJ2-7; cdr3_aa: CASKQGGTYEQYF; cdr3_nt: TGTGCCAGCAAACAGGGGGGCACCTACGAGCAGTACTTC
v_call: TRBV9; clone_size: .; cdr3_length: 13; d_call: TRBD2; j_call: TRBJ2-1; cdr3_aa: CASSGLALHEQFF; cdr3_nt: TGTGCCAGCAGCGGACTAGCCCTTCATGAGCAGTTCTTC
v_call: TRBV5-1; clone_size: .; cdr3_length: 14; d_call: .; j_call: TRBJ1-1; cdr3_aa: CASSLVQGGGEAFF; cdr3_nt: TGCGCCAGCAGCTTGGTTCAAGGGGGTGGTGAAGCTTTCTTT
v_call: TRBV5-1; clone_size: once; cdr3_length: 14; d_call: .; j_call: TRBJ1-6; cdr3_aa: CASSSDTAGSPLHF; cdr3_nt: TGCGCCAGCAGCTCGGACACTGCAGGTTCACCCCTCCACTTT